This TCR beta chain was sequenced during a study of blood T cells in healthy people across ages. The germline CDR1 and CDR2 sequences are SQVTM and ANQGSEA. The CDR3 extends over 14 amino acids. The V gene end was trimmed by 7 bases and the J gene end by 6 bases; junction bases not matched to a gene: 5. This clonotype was detected many times. Its antigen is currently unknown. Individuals who donated were healthy Caucasians from Russia aged about 6 to 95. Findings and caveats of the study: Relative to aged donors, long-lived donors carried more naive CD4+ cells and displayed higher diversity.

Together with a sample-barcoded 5' primer, a J-beta primer mix was included in a second PCR lasting about 7 to 12 cycles. All cDNA molecules were each tagged by a template-switch adaptor with 12 random nucleotides. TCRdb re-derived calls from the 5' RACE reads in MiXCR, one entry per CDR3 protein. The sample records hundreds of thousands of distinct CDR3 sequences, about 28% being singletons. The V call is TRBV29-1, the J call TRBJ2-1; 14 bases match TRBD2. This receptor was taken from a woman of 80 years or more in good health. Material for sequencing was blood. Written as DNA, the CDR3 is TGCAGCGCCGGACTAGCGGGGGGCTCCAATGAGCAGTTCTTC. Its protein is CSAGLAGGSNEQFF.